These 25 T cell receptor beta chains were sequenced from one sample in a study of metastatic and nonmetastatic thyroid tumors (TCRdb year 2020). No treatment had been received by any patient before thyroid surgery. Library preparation used PCR. The sample was run on an Illumina HiSeq 4000. In-frame beta chains were kept once TCRdb had trimmed the public reads at Q25 with fastp and called clones with MiXCR. This sample has about 30,000 clones in its table, and 20% to 25% of those were observed once. The ten biggest clones cover under 45% of the sample. The source material was blood. The source of these receptors is a female donor with papillary thyroid cancer or a benign thyroid nodule (not recorded which). Some clones in this sample may be carry-over from other donors' samples.

At least ten counts were recorded for this clone. The chain employs TRBV9 and TRBJ2-3, with D tentatively TRBD1 (5 bases). V gave up 0 bases and J gave up 4 bases, with 12 bases separating them. CDR3 length: 15 residues. The germline V gene has CDR1 SGDLS and CDR2 YYNGEE. The CDR3 loop is CASSVGQGNPDTQYF. CDR3 coding DNA: TGTGCCAGCAGCGTAGGGCAGGGTAACCCAGATACGCAGTATTTT.

The chain combines TRBV20-1 with TRBJ1-1; D ambiguous. The CDR3 runs to 11 residues. Trimming took off 5 bases at V and 6 bases at J, with 10 bases between the two ends. Germline V gives CDR1 DFQATT, CDR2 SNEGSKA (reference sequence). The CDR3: CSAGGGPEAFF. For the CDR3, the DNA is TGCAGTGCTGGCGGCGGCCCTGAAGCTTTCTTT.

In this sample, this clone turned up a few times. DNA for the CDR3: TGTGCCAGCAGAAATAGCGGGTCACGGAATGAGCAGTTCTTC. Translated, it gives CASRNSGSRNEQFF. This rearrangement joins TRBV28 to TRBJ2-1; 7 positions match TRBD2. Germline V gene sequence: CDR1 MDHEN, CDR2 SYDVKM. The CDR3 spans 14 residues. J gave up 7 bases and V 6 bases, and 9 bases lay outside the gene matches.

This clone appeared many times. The chain recombines TRBV19 with TRBJ1-4; the match to TRBD1 covers 9 bases. Germline values: CDR1 LNHDA, CDR2 SQIVND (reference sequence). Trimming removed 4 bases from V and 0 bases from J; junction bases left unmatched: 6. The CDR3 loop spans 17 amino acids. CDR3 bases: TGTGCCAGTAGTAAGGGGACAGGGACTACAACTAATGAAAAACTGTTTTTT. Protein: CASSKGTGTTTNEKLFF.

This clone was found a few times. A much larger clone differs from this one at a single base, so this may be a read error. The chain employs TRBV7-9 and TRBJ2-3; no clear D gene. Germline-derived CDR1 and CDR2 are SEHNR and FQNEAQ (reference sequence). This CDR3 has 11 amino acids. V shed 8 bases and J shed 0 bases, with 3 bases lying between them. CDR3 nucleotides: TGTGCCAGCGTTAGCACAGATACGCAGTATTTT. As protein: CASVSTDTQYF.

The chain combines TRBV12-3 or TRBV12-4 with TRBJ1-1; D is unclear. V was trimmed by 2 bases and J by 7 bases, leaving 8 bases between them. CDR3 length: 12 amino acids. The CDR3 is CASSLRVDEAFF. As DNA, the CDR3 is TGTGCCAGCAGTTTACGAGTGGATGAAGCTTTCTTT.

In this sample, this clone turned up many times. The V and J genes are TRBV11-2 and TRBJ1-6; D remains ambiguous. CDR1 and CDR2 (germline): SGHAT, FQNNGV. This CDR3 region has 14 residues. V was shortened by 5 bases and J by 10 bases, with 15 bases between the two germline ends. CDR3 in amino acids: CASSRGLQRSPLHF. In DNA, the CDR3 is TGTGCCAGCAGCCGGGGATTACAGCGGTCACCCCTCCACTTT.

This clone was seen more than once but under ten times. The genes are TRBV27 and TRBJ2-7; D is possibly TRBD2 (6 bases). V was cut by 7 bases and J by 0 bases, with 16 bases left in between. Looked up from germline, CDR1 is MNHEY and CDR2 is SMNVEV (reference sequence). This CDR3 has 15 amino acids. CDR3: CASNKLADSSYEQYF. The CDR3, as DNA: TGTGCCAGCAATAAACTAGCCGACAGCTCCTACGAGCAGTACTTC.

In its sample, this clone was seen many times. The V gene is TRBV20-1, the J gene TRBJ1-2, with 7 nucleotides matching TRBD1. The trim removed 2 bases at V and 8 bases at J, leaving 8 bases unmatched. Germline assignment: CDR1 DFQATT and CDR2 SNEGSKA (reference sequence). The CDR3 runs to 13 residues. Written as DNA, the CDR3 is TGCAGTGCTAGAAATCAGGGGGGCTCAGGCTACACCTTC. This translates into CSARNQGGSGYTF.

Of note for this clone: A single base separates this from a much larger clone, so it may be a read error. The chain joins TRBV5-1 to TRBJ2-7, with D perhaps being TRBD1 or TRBD2 (5 bases each). Per germline, CDR1 SGHRS and CDR2 YFSETQ. Between the trimmed V and J ends, which lost 7 bases and 7 bases, there was a span of 24 bases. This CDR3 has 15 amino acids. The CDR3 sequence is CASGEVGPLGCEQYF. The CDR3 DNA reads TGCGCCAGCGGAGAAGTGGGACCGCTCGGCTGTGAGCAGTACTTC.

The sample holds many counts of this clone. At the DNA level, this CDR3 is encoded by other sequences in the same sample as well. This CDR3 is CASSPLGTGVYEQYF. The CDR3 DNA follows: TGTGCCAGCAGCCCGCTGGGGACAGGGGTATACGAGCAGTACTTC. The chain recombines TRBV3-1 with TRBJ2-7, with 10 bases fitting TRBD1. With V trimmed by 4 bases and J by 4 bases, 7 bases remained unmatched. The germline CDR1 and CDR2 sequences are LGHDT and YNNKEL (reference sequence). CDR3 size: 15 residues.

This clone was seen repeatedly, ten times or more. V and J are TRBV6-2 or TRBV6-3 and TRBJ1-6; the D gene is possibly TRBD1 (5 bases). Germline V gives CDR1 MNHEY, CDR2 SVGEGT. The CDR3 length is 20 residues. V shed 0 bases and J shed 11 bases, with 29 bases lying between them. Here the CDR3 reads CASSYSRESSDRRGSAPLHF. The DNA of the CDR3 is TGTGCCAGCAGTTACTCGAGGGAATCGTCTGACCGGAGGGGTTCGGCACCCCTCCACTTT.

The rearrangement joins TRBV9 to TRBJ2-2; maybe TRBD2 (7 bases). This CDR3 is built from 17 residues. The V end was cut by 4 bases, the J end by 5 bases, with 21 bases between. Per germline, CDR1 SGDLS and CDR2 YYNGEE. This CDR3 is CASSPHPGGQGTGELFF. The CDR3 DNA reads as TGTGCCAGCAGCCCGCACCCGGGGGGCCAGGGGACCGGGGAGCTGTTTTTT.

This clone was detected ten times or more. The rearrangement links TRBV4-1 to TRBJ1-2, with 7 bases aligning to TRBD1. CDR1 is MGHRA, CDR2 YSYEKL, per germline. V shed 4 bases, J shed 8 bases, and the junction held 4 bases outside the gene matches. The CDR3 totals 12 residues. This CDR3 is CASSPDRVGYTF. CDR3 sequence (DNA): TGCGCCAGCAGCCCAGACAGGGTAGGCTACACCTTC.

The chain carries TRBV15 and TRBJ1-5; D remains ambiguous. The V gene lost 0 bases and the J gene lost 1 base, with 10 bases spanning the gap. Per germline, CDR1 LNHNV and CDR2 YYDKDF (reference sequence). The CDR3 runs 16 residues. CDR3 in amino acids: CATSRDLGGSNQPQHF. CDR3 nucleotide sequence: TGTGCCACCAGCAGAGATCTGGGTGGGAGCAATCAGCCCCAGCATTTT.

At least ten counts were recorded for this clone. This rearrangement joins TRBV11-3 to TRBJ2-4; D tentatively reads TRBD1 or TRBD2 (5 bases each). The germline CDR1 and CDR2 sequences are SGHNT and YENEEA. Trimming removed 4 bases from V and 8 bases from J, with 15 bases in between. The CDR3 is 14 residues long. The CDR3 DNA sequence: TGTGCCAGCAGCTCTAATCGGGACCGAGACATTCAGTACTTC. It codes for CASSSNRDRDIQYF.

This sequence joins TRBV20-1 and TRBJ2-7, with 10 positions matching TRBD2. This CDR3 has 14 amino acids. Unmatched junction bases numbered 8, after V lost 6 bases and J lost 3 bases. Germline V lookup: CDR1 DFQATT, CDR2 SNEGSKA (reference sequence). The CDR3 reads CSAISGRDLYEQYF. CDR3 DNA: TGCAGTGCAATAAGCGGGAGGGATCTCTACGAGCAGTACTTC.

V is TRBV6-5 and J is TRBJ1-2; no clear D. The ends were cut back, 5 bases at V and 1 base at J, with 5 bases in the middle. The CDR3 totals 12 residues. CDR1 MNHEY and CDR2 SVGAGI come from the germline V gene. CDR3 coding DNA: TGTGCCAGCAGTAACAGTAACTATGGCTACACCTTC. Translating gives CASSNSNYGYTF.

The chain employs TRBV3-1 and TRBJ2-5, with unresolved D. Trimming left V 0 bases short and J 7 bases short, with 0 bases between. CDR1 and CDR2 from the germline V gene are LGHDT and YNNKEL (reference sequence). The CDR3 is made up of 10 amino acids. The CDR3 coding sequence is TGTGCCAGCAGCCAAGAGACCCAGTACTTC. It yields the protein CASSQETQYF.

This clone qualifies as medium-sized. The chain carries TRBV12-3 or TRBV12-4 and TRBJ2-7; no firm D call. The CDR3 length is 15 residues. V gave up 7 bases and J gave up 2 bases, with 18 bases separating them. Here the CDR3 DNA reads TGTGCCAGCACCTTAGCAGGCCTGGCTCCCTACGAGCAGTACTTC. This translates into CASTLAGLAPYEQYF.

In its sample, this clone was seen a few times. This chain joins TRBV30 and TRBJ1-6, with 9 bases identical to TRBD1. Per germline, CDR1 GTSNPN and CDR2 SVGIG (reference sequence). CDR3 length: 15 amino acids. V lost 3 bases and J lost 9; bases outside the gene matches: 9. Written as DNA, the CDR3 is TGTGCCTGGAGGGTATCGACAGGGGGGACTTCACCCCTCCACTTT. It translates to CAWRVSTGGTSPLHF.

The V gene is TRBV9, the J gene TRBJ1-6; 7 nucleotides line up with TRBD1. V gave up 3 bases and J gave up 7 bases; unmatched junction bases: 10. Germline assignment: CDR1 SGDLS and CDR2 YYNGEE. This CDR3 is built from 16 residues. CDR3 residues: CASSDPSGTENSPLHF. In DNA form, the CDR3 reads TGTGCCAGCAGCGACCCCTCCGGGACAGAAAATTCACCCCTCCACTTT.

This chain connects TRBV27 to TRBJ2-2; TRBD2 matches at 10 bases. Germline loops: CDR1 MNHEY, CDR2 SMNVEV (reference sequence). The V segment lost 4 bases and the J segment 4 bases; nucleotides outside the gene matches: 12. The CDR3 has 18 residues. The CDR3 DNA follows: TGTGCCAGCAGTTATGGCGGTATTAGCGGGGGGATCACCGGGGAGCTGTTTTTT. Translation: CASSYGGISGGITGELFF.

The V gene is TRBV12-5, the J gene TRBJ2-1, with D unresolved. V was pared by 4 bases and J by 8 bases, with 15 bases between. The CDR3 length is 14 residues. CDR1 is LGHNT, CDR2 FRNRAP, per germline. Here the CDR3 DNA reads TGTGCTAGTGGTTCGGGTGTACTCTCGGATGAGCAGTTCTTC. Amino acid sequence: CASGSGVLSDEQFF.

The genes are TRBV4-1 and TRBJ1-3; D is uncertain. Trimming shortened V by 0 bases and J by 16 bases, and 16 bases separated the two germline ends. This CDR3 contains 13 residues. The V gene's germline CDR1 is MGHRA and CDR2 YSYEKL. The CDR3 nucleotides are TGCGCCAGCAGCCAAGATGGCGCGACCCCCAGGTATTTT. It specifies CASSQDGATPRYF.